Following are 8 T cell receptor beta chains from one sample sequenced in a study of regulatory T cells in long-lasting Graves disease. For TCR beta, libraries came from iRepertoire HTBI primers and Arm-PCR of CDR3 regions. One entry per CDR3 protein, called by TCRdb with MiXCR from the multiplex PCR reads. The sample contains more than 350,000 distinct CDR3 sequences, about 15% of which appear only once. Time point specified: newly diagnosed GD, antithyroid drugs for less than 3 months. Construction of the TCR library relied on RNA isolated from PBMCs. These sequences were also reported in another study, on T cells in Graves' hyperthyroidism and ophthalmopathy.

The source was peripheral blood mononuclear cells (PBMCs), collected at new diagnosis, from a patient treated with antithyroid drugs. The source of these receptors is a woman in her twenties or thirties with Graves disease.

The chain joins TRBV9 to TRBJ2-1, with a possible D match to TRBD1 (5 bases). CDR3 length equals 12 residues. Trimming left V 3 bases short and J 15 bases short, with 16 bases between. Per the germline V gene, CDR1 is SGDLS and CDR2 is YYNGEE. Here the CDR3 reads CASSATEQVAFF. The DNA for the CDR3 is TGTGCCAGCAGCGCGACTGAACAGGTGGCGTTCTTC. Full variable domain (remainder filled in from reference TRBV9 and TRBJ2-1): DSGVTQTPKHLITATGQRVTLRCSPRSGDLSVYWYQQSLDQGLQFLIQYYNGEERAKGNILERFSAQQFPDLHSELNLSSLELGDSALYFCASSATEQVAFFGPGTRLTVL.

This clonotype came up many times. DNA of the CDR3: TGTGCCAGCAGCCAAGAAAGGTGGAGGACAGGCCACTGGTGGGACTATGGCTACACCTTC. This gives the protein CASSQERWRTGHWWDYGYTF. V is TRBV14 and J is TRBJ1-2, with 7 positions matching TRBD1. The V and J ends lost 0 bases and 3 bases, in that order; junction bases with no gene match: 19. The V gene's germline CDR1 is SGHDN and CDR2 FVKESK. The CDR3 sequence is 20 residues long.

This clonotype was counted ten times or more. This chain joins TRBV4-1 and TRBJ2-7; 8 bases are shared with TRBD1. Germline V lookup: CDR1 MGHRA, CDR2 YSYEKL. This CDR3 has 16 amino acids. V gave up 4 bases and J gave up 3 bases; unmatched junction bases: 11. CDR3 residues: CASSLRTGNPLYEQYF. DNA for the CDR3: TGCGCCAGCAGCCTCCGGACAGGGAACCCCCTCTACGAGCAGTACTTC.

This clonotype was observed many times. This rearrangement joins TRBV24-1 to TRBJ2-2; the D is unclear. This CDR3 comprises 14 residues. Germline V lookup: CDR1 KGHDR, CDR2 SFDVKD. Trimming took 4 bases from V and 4 from J, leaving 9 bases between them. In DNA, the CDR3 is TGTGCCACCAGTGACTGGAGAGGCACCGGGGAGCTGTTTTTT. Protein: CATSDWRGTGELFF.

The chain links TRBV28 to TRBJ1-3; D not resolved. Per the germline V gene, CDR1 is MDHEN and CDR2 is SYDVKM. The CDR3 contains 18 residues. The germline V and J ends were trimmed by 8 bases and 0 bases, with 23 bases remaining between them. The CDR3 loop reads CASSPLPDGLHSGNTIYF. DNA for the CDR3: TGTGCCAGCTCACCGCTACCGGACGGTCTTCACTCTGGAAACACCATATATTTT. Full variable domain (missing parts from reference TRBV28 and TRBJ1-3): DVKVTQSSRYLVKRTGEKVFLECVQDMDHENMFWYRQDPGLGLRLIYFSYDVKMKEKGDIPEGYSVSREKKERFSLILESASTNQTSMYLCASSPLPDGLHSGNTIYFGEGSWLTVV.

A word on this clonotype: This could be a read error, since a much larger clone is one nucleotide away. This chain connects TRBV15 to TRBJ2-5; D may match TRBD1 or TRBD2 (5 bases each). Trimming took off 5 bases at V and 11 bases at J, with 21 bases between the two ends. The CDR3 covers 14 residues. The germline CDR1 and CDR2 sequences are LNHNV and YYDKDF (reference sequence). CDR3 sequence: CATSGDLSTNEQYF. For the CDR3, the DNA is TGTGCCACCAGCGGGGACCTTTCCACTAATGAGCAGTACTTC.

This clonotype was seen only a few times. The V call is TRBV18, the J call TRBJ1-5; D remains unclear. Looked up from germline, CDR1 is KGHSH and CDR2 is LQKENI. V was pared by 6 bases and J by 11 bases, with 17 bases between. The CDR3 is 13 residues long. The CDR3 nucleotides are TGTGCCAGCTCTCGGTCGGAAGCCGAAGCCCAGCATTTT. This translates into CASSRSEAEAQHF.

This clonotype was detected ten times or more. J is TRBJ2-3 and V is TRBV5-1, with 7 bases aligning to TRBD1. The J segment lost 2 bases and the V segment lost 4 bases, leaving 10 bases of the junction unmatched. Looked up from germline, CDR1 is SGHRS and CDR2 is YFSETQ. The CDR3 runs 16 residues. The CDR3 reads CASSPGQARTTDTQYF. DNA of the CDR3: TGCGCCAGCAGCCCCGGACAGGCCCGAACCACAGATACGCAGTATTTT.